The sequence of this T cell receptor beta chain was determined in a study of CXCR3-negative and CXCR3-positive naive CD8 T cells (dated by TCRdb to about 2019). For the wider study: In total, some 150 million TRB reads were obtained, which works out to roughly 1.5 +/- 0.3 million reads per library. Data from some twelve donors, pooled across two independent experiments, went into the diversity and physicochemical repertoire analyses. The TRBV-TRBJ cluster analysis covered naive subsets from 5 donors and memory cells from 3 donors. Study-level results and caveats: Because CXCR3 expression was partially decreased after cryopreservation, freshly isolated PBMCs were used for most assays. Surface CD5, linked to self-reactivity in mice, was comparable between naive subsets; TCR interaction strength was therefore also inferred from TRB CDR3 physicochemical properties. Within the same donor, TRBV-TRBJ usage looked similar between naive CXCR3-negative and CXCR3-positive cells, but memory cells had distinct patterns. Compared with CXCR3-negative naive cells, CXCR3-positive naive cells had TRB CDR3s with higher hydrophobicity (lower Kidera factor 4), lower energy, and higher strength and volume indices. Repertoire diversity was comparably high in both naive subsets but much lower in memory CD8+ T cells.

Taken from cysteine to phenylalanine, the CDR3 has 15 residues. No DNA sequence was recorded. The germline V gene supplies CDR1 SGHVS and CDR2 FQNEAQ. Each CD8+ T cell subset was flow-sorted in triplicate, with under 350,000 cells per subset placed directly into RLT lysis buffer. Naive CD8+ T cells were defined stringently as CD45RO-CCR7+CD27+CD95- to exclude memory contaminants. Standard density gradient centrifugation was used to isolate peripheral blood mononuclear cells from buffy coats. A FACSAria III was used to flow-sort naive CXCR3-negative and CXCR3-positive CD8+ T cells. Total RNA was extracted from sorted cells with an RNeasy Mini Kit. Sequencing instrument: NextSeq 550. The Human TCR Profiling Kit (MiLaboratory) was used to prepare UMI-labeled 5' RACE TRB cDNA libraries. The full amount of extracted RNA was used for cDNA synthesis, and the full amount of resulting cDNA was used for PCR amplification. Libraries were prepared in parallel using an identical number of PCR cycles. The study's own analysis went as follows. MIGEC and MiXCR extracted about 48,000 +/- 9,800 unique UMI-labeled TRB cDNA molecules per library, requiring at least two reads per UMI. On average, each library contained roughly 40,000 +/- 10,000 functional in-frame TRB CDR3 nucleotide clonotypes without stop codons. After each sample was downsampled to 5000 UMI-labeled TRB molecules, VDJtools was used to calculate diversity metrics such as normalized Shannon-Wiener and Chao1. Clonotype-size-weighted physicochemical properties of the central five CDR3 residues (interaction energy, strength, volume and Kidera factor 4) were computed in VDJtools. After reprocessing by TCRdb, each CDR3 protein sequence is one entry, and no DNA is given. Clone size and V and J calls follow TCRdb, not the original study. The sample's records list fewer than 90,000 distinct CDR3 sequences. About 0.62% of the sample goes to the ten largest clones.

Notes on this clonotype: This receptor's antigen is unknown.

The TCR was taken from a human donor in good health. Some clones in this sample may be carry-over from other donors' samples. Sequencing was done on a sample of naive CXCR3+ CD8+ T cells from blood. The intended sense of this specimen's cell subset or site label: CD45RO-CCR7+CD27+CD95- naive CD8+ T cells expressing CXCR3 (TNR3+). The V and J segments used are TRBV7-8 and TRBJ2-2; TCRdb's assignment of TRBD1 cannot be checked, as there is no DNA. The CDR3 in this case is CASSFPGRGHGELFF.